These 31 T cell receptor beta chains came from one sample sequenced in a study of T-cell reconstitution after alpha-beta-depleted transplantation in children. Unique molecular identifiers tagged the TCRbeta library. TCRdb reanalysed the PCR reads using MiXCR and keeps one entry per CDR3 protein. The data show some 830,000 distinct CDR3 sequences, less than 20% seen once. The sequences come from PBMCs, mostly from graft donor cells, collected 360 days after TCRalphabeta/CD19-depleted stem cell transplant. The receptors were gathered from a male patient between 10 and 17 years old who had a stem cell transplant for acute lymphoblastic leukemia, so the T cells may come from the graft donor.

This clonotype was seen a handful of times. The rearrangement joins TRBV5-1 to TRBJ2-7; 7 bases are a match to TRBD1. The CDR3 totals 15 residues. In germline, CDR1 is SGHRS, CDR2 YFSETQ. Unmatched junction bases numbered 7, after V lost 4 bases and J lost 0 bases. The CDR3 DNA reads TGCGCCAGCAGCCTACACACAGGGGCCTCCTACGAGCAGTACTTC. This sequence encodes CASSLHTGASYEQYF. The full variable domain, its missing parts supplied by reference TRBV5-1 and TRBJ2-7, is KAGVTQTPRYLIKTRGQQVTLSCSPISGHRSVSWYQQTPGQGLQFLFEYFSETQRNKGNFPGRFSGRQFSNSRSEMNVSTLELGDSALYLCASSLHTGASYEQYFGPGTRLTVT.

This clonotype was detected only a few times. J is TRBJ2-7 and V is TRBV7-6; D is possibly TRBD2 (6 bases). This CDR3 contains 16 residues. In germline, CDR1 is SGHVS, CDR2 FNYEAQ. V lost 1 base and J 2 bases, leaving 15 bases between the germline ends. The CDR3 nucleotides read TGTGCCAGCAGCTTAGTCAATAGCGGAGCCCCCTACGAGCAGTACTTC. Translation gives CASSLVNSGAPYEQYF. The variable domain in full, with the rest retrieved from reference TRBV7-6 and TRBJ2-7, is GAGVSQSPRYKVTKRGQDVALRCDPISGHVSLYWYRQALGQGPEFLTYFNYEAQQDKSGLPNDRFSAERPEGSISTLTIQRTEQRDSAMYRCASSLVNSGAPYEQYFGPGTRLTVT.

This chain joins TRBV20-1 and TRBJ2-1; tentative D call: TRBD2 (5 bases). This CDR3 spans 13 amino acids. In germline, CDR1 is DFQATT, CDR2 SNEGSKA (reference sequence). V was clipped by 3 bases and J by 4 bases, with 10 bases between them. The CDR3 protein is CSASEGGYNEQFF. DNA of the CDR3: TGCAGTGCTAGCGAGGGCGGGTACAATGAGCAGTTCTTC.

The chain couples TRBV5-1 to TRBJ1-6, with D possibly TRBD1 on 6 matching bases. CDR1 is SGHRS, CDR2 YFSETQ, per germline. Trimming removed 0 bases from V and 10 bases from J, with 11 bases in between. The CDR3 covers 14 residues. The CDR3 DNA reads as TGCGCCAGCAGCTTGGACAGGGTTCAGTCACCCCTCCACTTT. Protein sequence: CASSLDRVQSPLHF.

This clonotype showed up just a few times. The chain combines TRBV12-3 or TRBV12-4 with TRBJ1-1; D is unclear. V lost 2 bases and J lost 8, with 9 bases in between. The CDR3 has 12 residues. The CDR3 reads CASSLLHIEAFF. CDR3 nucleotides: TGTGCCAGCAGTTTATTGCACATCGAAGCTTTCTTT.

The chain carries TRBV7-6 and TRBJ2-5; 7 bases line up with TRBD2. CDR1 and CDR2 (germline): SGHVS, FNYEAQ. With 5 bases clipped from V and 5 bases from J, the junction kept 20 bases outside the gene matches. CDR3 length: 18 residues. Here the CDR3 reads CASSPFGGGMGLGETQYF. CDR3 in DNA: TGTGCCAGCAGCCCCTTTGGGGGGGGAATGGGCCTTGGGGAGACCCAGTACTTC.

This clonotype was counted only a few times. The chain is built from TRBV20-1 and TRBJ2-7; D might be TRBD2 (5 bases). This CDR3 region has 14 residues. V dropped 5 bases and J dropped 3 bases, with 17 bases sitting between them. Germline V gene lookup returns CDR1 DFQATT and CDR2 SNEGSKA (reference sequence). For the CDR3, the DNA is TGCAGTGCTCCGAGGGCGTCTCGGAGCTACGAGCAGTACTTC. It codes for CSAPRASRSYEQYF.

The chain couples TRBV12-3 or TRBV12-4 to TRBJ2-6; no reliable D call. CDR3 length equals 15 residues. V dropped 3 bases and J dropped 2 bases, with 8 bases sitting between them. The CDR3 nucleotides read TGTGCCAGCAGTTTCTGGGTCCCTGGGGCCAACGTCCTGACTTTC. Protein: CASSFWVPGANVLTF.

The J gene is TRBJ2-3, the V gene TRBV2; tentative D call: TRBD2 (6 bases). V was shortened by 6 bases and J by 2 bases, with 15 bases between the two germline ends. This CDR3 is 15 amino acids long. Germline V gene lookup returns CDR1 SNHLY and CDR2 FYNNEI. Here the CDR3 reads CASRMTRANTDTQYF. The CDR3 nucleotides read TGTGCCAGCAGAATGACTAGGGCCAACACAGATACGCAGTATTTT.

This clonotype was counted ten times or more. V usage is TRBV20-1 and J usage is TRBJ2-7, with unresolved D. The CDR3 contains 12 residues. From germline, CDR1 is DFQATT and CDR2 SNEGSKA (reference sequence). Trimming stripped 2 bases from V and 5 bases from J, with 10 bases between. Here the CDR3 DNA reads TGCAGTGCTAGATCTAGGGATGACGAGCAGTACTTC. Amino acids: CSARSRDDEQYF.

V is TRBV7-9 and J is TRBJ1-2; D not resolved. The CDR3 is 14 residues long. From germline, CDR1 is SEHNR and CDR2 FQNEAQ (reference sequence). V shed 1 base and J shed 3 bases, with 9 bases lying between them. The CDR3 nucleotides read TGTGCCAGCAGCTTAGATACGCTGTACTATGGCTACACCTTC. Its protein product is CASSLDTLYYGYTF. Full variable domain (missing parts from reference TRBV7-9 and TRBJ1-2): DTGVSQNPRHKITKRGQNVTFRCDPISEHNRLYWYRQTLGQGPEFLTYFQNEAQLEKSRLLSDRFSAERPKGSFSTLEIQRTEQGDSAMYLCASSLDTLYYGYTFGSGTRLTVV.

This clonotype has a handful of counts. The rearrangement uses TRBV20-1 and TRBJ1-5; maybe TRBD1 (5 bases). The V gene's germline CDR1 is DFQATT and CDR2 SNEGSKA (reference sequence). The V and J ends lost 6 bases and 1 base respectively, with 13 bases between them. The length of the CDR3 is 14 residues. CDR3 in amino acids: CSAGRLPSNQPQHF. The CDR3 DNA follows: TGCAGTGCGGGACGGCTCCCAAGCAATCAGCCCCAGCATTTT.

There are many counts of this clonotype. The CDR3 region is CSVGQQAGRLREQFF. Written as DNA, the CDR3 is TGCAGCGTTGGACAGCAGGCAGGGAGGTTGCGAGAGCAGTTCTTC. This rearrangement joins TRBV29-1 to TRBJ2-1; the D gene is possibly TRBD2 (6 bases). Trimming left V 4 bases short and J 10 bases short, with 23 bases between. The length of the CDR3 is 15 residues. From germline, CDR1 is SQVTM and CDR2 ANQGSEA.

The chain couples TRBV11-1 to TRBJ2-4; D might be TRBD1 (7 bases). The CDR3 length is 17 residues. V dropped 5 bases and J dropped 2 bases, with 19 bases sitting between them. The germline V gene encodes CDR1 SGHAT and CDR2 FQDESV (reference sequence). CDR3 in DNA: TGTGCCAGCAGCCCCCAGCCAGGGGGACTTTCCAAAAACATTCAGTACTTC. It codes for CASSPQPGGLSKNIQYF.

This clonotype was observed many times. J is TRBJ1-2 and V is TRBV6-2 or TRBV6-3; possibly TRBD1 for D (5 bases). V was shortened by 2 bases and J by 0 bases, with 25 bases between the two germline ends. Germline CDR1 MNHEY, CDR2 SVGEGT. CDR3 length: 20 amino acids. The DNA of the CDR3 is TGTGCCAGCAGTTACAGGCAGGGCGCCATTTCGGCGGGAGCTAACTATGGCTACACCTTC. Translation: CASSYRQGAISAGANYGYTF.

This clonotype came up a few times. The gene calls are TRBV10-3 and TRBJ2-7; 9 bases match TRBD2. Unmatched junction bases numbered 10, after V lost 5 bases and J lost 2 bases. This CDR3 is built from 16 residues. CDR1 and CDR2 (germline): ENHRY, SYGVKD. The CDR3 is CAISLKAGGIPYEQYF. As DNA, the CDR3 is TGTGCCATCAGTCTCAAAGCGGGAGGAATCCCCTACGAGCAGTACTTC.

This clonotype has only a few counts. The chain joins TRBV4-1 to TRBJ2-1, with D perhaps TRBD1 (5 bases). CDR1 and CDR2 (germline): MGHRA, YSYEKL. This CDR3 is built from 16 residues. V shed 4 bases and J shed 2 bases, with 15 bases lying between them. CDR3 coding DNA: TGCGCCAGCAGCCCCCTCGTAGTAGGGGCCTACAATGAGCAGTTCTTC. Its protein product is CASSPLVVGAYNEQFF.

In its sample, this clonotype was seen a few times. The chain links TRBV3-1 to TRBJ2-7; no definite D call. Trimming pared 0 bases from V and 1 base from J, leaving 7 bases between. The germline V gene encodes CDR1 LGHDT and CDR2 YNNKEL (reference sequence). There are 14 residues in the CDR3. In nucleotides, the CDR3 is TGTGCCAGCAGCCAAGAGGGATTTTCCTACGAGCAGTACTTC. This codes for CASSQEGFSYEQYF.

Here the CDR3 DNA reads TGTGCCAGCTCAGGAGAGAGCTCCTACGAGCAGTACTTC. Amino acid sequence: CASSGESSYEQYF. The genes are TRBV18 and TRBJ2-7; D gene unclear. Trimming took 5 bases from V and 0 from J, leaving 8 bases between them. Looked up from germline, CDR1 is KGHSH and CDR2 is LQKENI. The CDR3 has 13 amino acids.

The rearrangement uses TRBV5-1 and TRBJ2-7; D may match TRBD1 or TRBD2 (5 bases each). Germline CDR1 reads SGHRS; CDR2 reads YFSETQ. The V and J ends lost 1 base and 0 bases respectively, with 14 bases between them. CDR3 size: 16 residues. CDR3 in amino acids: CASSLSRGPNSYEQYF. In DNA, the CDR3 is TGCGCCAGCAGCTTGTCCCGGGGCCCGAACTCCTACGAGCAGTACTTC.

The chain uses TRBV5-4 and TRBJ2-1, with D perhaps matching TRBD2 (6 bases). Trimming removed 3 bases at V and 6 bases at J, with 13 bases between. This CDR3 region has 14 residues. CDR1 and CDR2 (germline): SGHNT, YYREEE (reference sequence). CDR3 amino acids: CASSWGGVSNEQFF. In DNA form, the CDR3 reads TGTGCCAGCAGCTGGGGCGGGGTGAGCAATGAGCAGTTCTTC. Based on the CDR3 plus reference TRBV5-4 and TRBJ2-1, the full variable domain is ETGVTQSPTHLIKTRGQQVTLRCSSQSGHNTVSWYQQALGQGPQFIFQYYREEENGRGNFPPRFSGLQFPNYSSELNVNALELDDSALYLCASSWGGVSNEQFFGPGTRLTVL.

This chain joins TRBV2 and TRBJ2-7; D unclear. CDR1 is SNHLY, CDR2 FYNNEI, per germline. This CDR3 comprises 13 residues. V gave up 7 bases and J gave up 0 bases, with 10 bases separating them. CDR3 amino acids: CASNGQSSYEQYF. The CDR3 nucleotides are TGTGCCAGCAACGGCCAGAGCTCCTACGAGCAGTACTTC.

This clonotype was counted ten times or more. The rearrangement joins TRBV7-9 to TRBJ1-4; perhaps TRBD1 as D (6 bases). CDR3 length equals 14 residues. Germline V gives CDR1 SEHNR, CDR2 FQNEAQ (reference sequence). V lost 8 bases and J lost 3, with 13 bases in between. For the CDR3, the DNA is TGTGCCAGCGGAAGACAGGCTTCTAATGAAAAACTGTTTTTT. Translating gives CASGRQASNEKLFF.

In this sample, this clonotype turned up a few times. The chain's CDR3 is CASSPTTASYREQYF. The CDR3 nucleotides are TGTGCCAGCAGCCCCACGACTGCGAGCTATCGCGAGCAGTACTTC. The chain links TRBV7-9 to TRBJ2-7; D ambiguous. The CDR3 spans 15 residues. Germline CDR1 is SEHNR and CDR2 is FQNEAQ (reference sequence). Trimming pared 5 bases from V and 6 bases from J, leaving 20 bases between.

The CDR3 sequence: CASSGPGQQNTEAFF. In DNA form, the CDR3 reads TGTGCCAGCAGCGGACCGGGACAGCAGAACACTGAAGCTTTCTTT. The chain has TRBV9 and TRBJ1-1; 7 bases agree with TRBD1. The CDR3 length is 15 residues. V shed 3 bases and J 1 base; nucleotides not matched to a gene: 6. The germline V gene has CDR1 SGDLS and CDR2 YYNGEE.

This chain links TRBV7-2 with TRBJ2-1; TRBD1 matches 7 bases. J lost 4 bases, V lost 4 bases, and 1 base had no gene match. This CDR3 is built from 13 residues. In germline, CDR1 is SGHTA, CDR2 FQGNSA. CDR3 sequence: CASSWGQYNEQFF. CDR3 bases: TGTGCCAGCAGCTGGGGACAGTACAATGAGCAGTTCTTC.

This clonotype occurred a few times. The chain employs TRBV4-2 and TRBJ2-1; D gene ambiguous. Germline CDR1 is LGHNA and CDR2 is YNFKEQ. This CDR3 comprises 19 residues. The germline V and J ends were trimmed by 0 bases and 4 bases, with 22 bases remaining between them. CDR3 sequence (DNA): TGTGCCAGCAGCCAAGAAGGATCCATGCACCCAGGAAGATACAATGAGCAGTTCTTC. Encoded protein: CASSQEGSMHPGRYNEQFF.

The rearrangement uses TRBV7-2 and TRBJ2-3, with D uncertain. V was shortened by 0 bases and J by 3 bases, with 7 bases between the two germline ends. Germline V CDR1 and CDR2: SGHTA, FQGNSA. The CDR3 has 14 amino acids. This CDR3 is CASSLAPTTDTQYF. As DNA, the CDR3 is TGTGCCAGCAGCTTAGCCCCCACTACAGATACGCAGTATTTT.

This clonotype has a handful of counts. CDR3 bases: TGCAGTGCTAGCCCACGGCGTGGTGCCACTGAAGCTTTCTTT. It yields the protein CSASPRRGATEAFF. This chain uses TRBV20-1 with TRBJ1-1; D gene unclear. The CDR3 spans 14 residues. V shed 3 bases and J shed 4 bases, with 15 bases lying between them. Germline loops: CDR1 DFQATT, CDR2 SNEGSKA (reference sequence).

The chain recombines TRBV20-1 with TRBJ2-7; TRBD2 aligns across 8 bases. Germline-derived CDR1 and CDR2 are DFQATT and SNEGSKA (reference sequence). The CDR3 covers 14 residues. Trimming at V came to 6 bases and at J to 2 bases, leaving 9 bases not matched to a gene. The CDR3 nucleotides read TGCAGTGCCAGACCTAGCGGGCCAACCTACGAGCAGTACTTC. As protein: CSARPSGPTYEQYF.

This chain connects TRBV11-1 to TRBJ2-6; TRBD1 aligns across 8 bases. Germline V gene sequence: CDR1 SGHAT, CDR2 FQDESV (reference sequence). This CDR3 comprises 21 residues. The V segment lost 0 bases and the J segment 0 bases; nucleotides outside the gene matches: 13. The CDR3 bases are TGTGCCAGCAGCTTAGCGGGGGAGACAGGGGTCCCACTCTCTGGGGCCAACGTCCTGACTTTC. Protein product: CASSLAGETGVPLSGANVLTF.